What follows is one TCR beta chain and its context. The germline V gene has CDR1 LNHDA and CDR2 SQIVND (reference sequence). The CDR3 runs 14 residues. V trimming: 5 bases; J trimming: 5 bases; junction bases outside the gene matches: 5. Using immunoSEQ multiplex PCR, the repertoire was profiled, and TCRdb retains in-frame clones only, with some absent. The table records about 100,000 clones, 80% to 95% of them present only once. This specimen comes from a study of blood T cell repertoires in COVID-19. This TCR came from a man aged 65 to 85 with acute or convalescent COVID-19. The chain joins TRBV19 to TRBJ1-2, with 10 bases aligning to TRBD1. Sequencing input: peripheral blood. In DNA, the CDR3 is TGTGCCAGTAGTCAACCGGGACAGGGGTATGGCTACACCTTC. Residues: CASSQPGQGYGYTF.